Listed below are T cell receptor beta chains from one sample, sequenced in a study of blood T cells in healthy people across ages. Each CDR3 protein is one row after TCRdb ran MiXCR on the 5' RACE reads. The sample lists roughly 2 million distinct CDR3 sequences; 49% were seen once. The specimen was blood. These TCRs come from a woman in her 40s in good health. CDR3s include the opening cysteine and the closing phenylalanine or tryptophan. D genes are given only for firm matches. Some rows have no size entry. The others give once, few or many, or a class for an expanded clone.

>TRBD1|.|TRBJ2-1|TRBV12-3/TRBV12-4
CASSGPGQGIWNEQFF
TGTGCCAGCAGTGGCCCGGGACAGGGAATATGGAATGAGCAGTTCTTC
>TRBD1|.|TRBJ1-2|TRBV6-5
CASSSPQQGWKYGYTF
TGTGCCAGCAGTTCCCCACAACAGGGGTGGAAGTATGGCTACACCTTC
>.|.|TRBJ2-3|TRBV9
CASSVITGTDTQYF
TGTGCCAGCAGCGTAATAACAGGCACAGATACGCAGTATTTT
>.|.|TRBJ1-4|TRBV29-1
CSVEDTGTNEKLFF
TGCAGCGTTGAAGATACAGGGACGAATGAAAAACTGTTTTTT
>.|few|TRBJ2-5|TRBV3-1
CASSLGYQEAQYF
TGTGCCAGCAGCCTAGGGTACCAAGAGGCCCAGTACTTC
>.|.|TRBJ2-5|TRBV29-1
CSEIQGYLETQYF
TGCAGCGAGATACAGGGATACTTAGAGACCCAGTACTTC
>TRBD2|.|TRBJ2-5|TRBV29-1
CSVARAKRGAQETQYF
TGCAGCGTTGCTCGAGCTAAGCGGGGGGCCCAAGAGACCCAGTACTTC
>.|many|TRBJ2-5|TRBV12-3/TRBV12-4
CASTLRDTPETQYF
TGTGCCAGCACCCTCAGGGACACACCGGAGACCCAGTACTTC
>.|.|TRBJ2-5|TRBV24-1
CATKEETQYF
TGTGCCACAAAAGAAGAGACCCAGTACTTC
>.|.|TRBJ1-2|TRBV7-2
CASSPQGRDNTF
TGTGCCAGCAGCCCACAGGGACGGGATAACACCTTC
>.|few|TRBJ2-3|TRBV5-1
CASSEFADTQYF
TGCGCCAGCAGCGAGTTCGCAGATACGCAGTATTTT
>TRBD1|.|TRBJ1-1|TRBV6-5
CASHASTGINTEAFF
TGTGCCAGCCACGCCTCGACAGGGATTAACACTGAAGCTTTCTTT
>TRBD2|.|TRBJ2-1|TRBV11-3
CASSWGGRPEDEQFF
TGTGCCAGCAGCTGGGGAGGGCGCCCAGAAGATGAGCAGTTCTTC
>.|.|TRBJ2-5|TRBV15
CATSRGVFADQTQYF
TGTGCCACCAGCAGGGGGGTTTTCGCCGACCAGACCCAGTACTTC
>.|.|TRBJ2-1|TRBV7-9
CASSLKGNNEQFF
TGTGCCAGCAGCTTAAAGGGGAACAATGAGCAGTTCTTC
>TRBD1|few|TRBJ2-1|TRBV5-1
CASSSSGGSGTEQFF
TGCGCCAGCAGCTCCTCAGGGGGCTCTGGGACTGAGCAGTTCTTC
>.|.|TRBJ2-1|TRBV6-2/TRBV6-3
CASRLPSGGAYNEQFF
TGTGCCAGCAGACTCCCTTCAGGGGGGGCCTACAATGAGCAGTTCTTC
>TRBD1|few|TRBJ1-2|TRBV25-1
CASSGGQGFVYGYTF
TGTGCCAGCAGTGGCGGACAGGGCTTCGTCTATGGCTACACCTTC
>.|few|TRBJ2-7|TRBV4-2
CASSHVGGTLSYEQYF
TGTGCCAGCAGCCATGTAGGGGGGACCCTCTCCTACGAGCAGTACTTC
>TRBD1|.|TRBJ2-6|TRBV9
CASSPPRTGPLFSGANVLTF
TGTGCCAGCAGCCCCCCGCGGACAGGCCCACTTTTCTCTGGGGCCAACGTCCTGACTTTC
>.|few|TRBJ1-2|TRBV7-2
CASSFDHLNYGYTF
TGTGCCAGCAGCTTTGACCACCTTAACTATGGCTACACCTTC
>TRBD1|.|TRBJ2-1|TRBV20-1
CSAKRTGGLETQFF
TGCAGTGCTAAAAGGACAGGGGGATTAGAGACCCAGTTCTTC
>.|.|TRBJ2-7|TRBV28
CASSSSYGVYEQYF
TGTGCCAGCAGTTCGAGCTATGGGGTCTACGAGCAGTACTTC
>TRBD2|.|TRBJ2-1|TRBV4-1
CASSPLSGGKGDEQFF
TGCGCCAGCAGCCCCCTTAGCGGGGGGAAAGGGGATGAGCAGTTCTTC
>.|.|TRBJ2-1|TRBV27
CASGLPGEQFF
TGTGCCAGCGGCCTCCCCGGTGAGCAGTTCTTC
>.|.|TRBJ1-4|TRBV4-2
CASSSRTDAFNEKLFF
TGTGCCAGCAGCTCTCGGACAGACGCCTTTAATGAAAAACTGTTTTTT
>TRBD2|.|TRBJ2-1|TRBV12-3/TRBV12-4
CASSLHRLAGALTYNEQFF
TGTGCCAGCAGTTTACATCGGCTAGCGGGGGCCCTTACCTACAATGAGCAGTTCTTC
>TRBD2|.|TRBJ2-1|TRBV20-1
CSARDPTSEYNEQFF
TGCAGTGCTAGAGATCCCACTAGCGAGTACAATGAGCAGTTCTTC
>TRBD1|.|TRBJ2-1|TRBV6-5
CASTPQRTGVNEQFF
TGTGCCAGCACCCCACAGAGGACAGGGGTAAATGAGCAGTTCTTC
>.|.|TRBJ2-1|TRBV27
CASSFVQLNYNEQFF
TGTGCCAGCAGTTTCGTACAGCTTAACTACAATGAGCAGTTCTTC
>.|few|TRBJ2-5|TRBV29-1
CSVAKSGETQYF
TGCAGCGTTGCCAAAAGCGGGGAGACCCAGTACTTC
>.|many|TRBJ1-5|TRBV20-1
CSARSGNSNQPQHF
TGCAGTGCTAGATCGGGGAATAGCAATCAGCCCCAGCATTTT
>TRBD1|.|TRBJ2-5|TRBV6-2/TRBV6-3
CASSLLGTGWRETQYF
TGTGCCAGCAGTCTTCTCGGGACAGGGTGGAGAGAGACCCAGTACTTC
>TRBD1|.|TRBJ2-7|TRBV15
CATSTGTGKSSYEQYF
TGTGCCACCAGCACCGGGACAGGGAAGAGCTCCTACGAGCAGTACTTC
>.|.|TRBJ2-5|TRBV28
CASTPWPGTGKETQYF
TGTGCCAGCACCCCCTGGCCAGGGACGGGGAAAGAGACCCAGTACTTC
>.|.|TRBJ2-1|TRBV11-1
CASRASGRSSYNEQFF
TGTGCCAGCAGGGCGTCGGGGCGGAGCTCCTACAATGAGCAGTTCTTC
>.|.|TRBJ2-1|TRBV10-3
CAISEHSVRNEQFF
TGTGCCATCAGTGAGCACTCCGTTAGGAATGAGCAGTTCTTC
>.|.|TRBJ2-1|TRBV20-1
CSEKGQTPRDEQFF
TGCAGTGAGAAGGGCCAGACCCCTAGGGATGAGCAGTTCTTC
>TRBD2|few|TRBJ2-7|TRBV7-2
CASSLMRGASGGGAYEQYF
TGTGCCAGCAGCTTAATGCGCGGGGCTAGCGGGGGAGGGGCCTACGAGCAGTACTTC
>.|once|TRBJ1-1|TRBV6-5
CASRPAPAALGAFF
TGTGCCAGCAGACCGGCTCCCGCGGCCCTGGGAGCTTTCTTT
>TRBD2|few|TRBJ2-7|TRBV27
CASSPGRGFNNEQYF
TGTGCCAGCAGTCCCGGGAGGGGCTTCAACAATGAGCAGTACTTC
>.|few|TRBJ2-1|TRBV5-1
CASSTDGSSYNEQFF
TGCGCCAGCAGCACCGACGGGAGCTCCTACAATGAGCAGTTCTTC
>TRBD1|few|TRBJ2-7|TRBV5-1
CASSDGQGGNEQYF
TGCGCCAGCAGCGATGGACAGGGTGGCAACGAGCAGTACTTC
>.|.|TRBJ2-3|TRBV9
CASSPPMDSPSTGTQYF
TGTGCCAGCAGCCCACCCATGGACAGTCCTAGCACAGGTACGCAGTATTTT
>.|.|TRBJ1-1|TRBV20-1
CSARGQGGRNTEAFF
TGCAGTGCTAGAGGGCAGGGTGGGAGAAACACTGAAGCTTTCTTT
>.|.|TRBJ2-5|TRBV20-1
CSASLDATYGQYF
TGCAGTGCTAGTTTGGACGCTACCTACGGGCAGTACTTC
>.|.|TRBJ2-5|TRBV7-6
CASSLAPRQLQETQYF
TGTGCCAGCAGCTTAGCGCCTCGACAGTTACAAGAGACCCAGTACTTC
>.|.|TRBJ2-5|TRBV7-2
CASSSQVVASGETQYF
TGTGCCAGCAGCTCTCAGGTGGTAGCTTCTGGGGAGACCCAGTACTTC
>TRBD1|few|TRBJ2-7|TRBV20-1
CSARASDRARYEQYF
TGCAGTGCTAGAGCGTCAGACAGGGCCCGCTACGAGCAGTACTTC
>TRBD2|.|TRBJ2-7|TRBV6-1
CASSEGVGRETEYF
TGTGCCAGCAGTGAAGGGGTTGGGCGGGAGACCGAGTACTTC
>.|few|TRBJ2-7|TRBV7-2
CASSPGHGPYEQYF
TGTGCCAGCAGCCCCGGACACGGACCCTACGAGCAGTACTTC
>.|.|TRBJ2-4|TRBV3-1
CASSQVGGGQNIQYF
TGTGCCAGCAGCCAAGTTGGGGGGGGCCAAAACATTCAGTACTTC
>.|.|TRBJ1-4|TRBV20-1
CSATNGGGSEKLFF
TGCAGTGCTACCAACGGGGGAGGGAGTGAAAAACTGTTTTTT